At least ten counts were recorded for the clone carrying this T cell receptor beta chain. Its specificity is unknown. CDR1 is SNHLY, CDR2 FYNNEI, per germline. CDR3 length: 16 residues. J lost 5 bases, V lost 5 bases, and 8 bases had no gene match. This entry belongs to a study of early T cells in non-severe SARS-CoV-2 infection. The overall study: RNA in bulk from unsorted whole blood was sequenced, and chains were unpaired. General study points: Matching with VDJdb favored anti-spike CD8 responses (missing private and CD4 specificities).

The TCR library protocol was used to attach unique molecular identifiers. These identifiers were attached to individual cDNA molecules. TCRdb analysed the 5' RACE reads with MiXCR anew, one entry per CDR3 protein. Found here are approximately 67,000 distinct CDR3 sequences, approximately 9.2% of them singletons; the top ten hold approximately 3%. This TCR derives from an adult who was a healthcare worker with PCR-confirmed SARS-CoV-2 infection or an uninfected control (not recorded which). What was sequenced was whole blood. V and J are TRBV2 and TRBJ2-3, with 12 bases matching TRBD1. The CDR3 DNA is TGTGCCAGCAGTTTTTCGGGACAGGGGGCGGGAGATACGCAGTATTTT. This encodes CASSFSGQGAGDTQYF.